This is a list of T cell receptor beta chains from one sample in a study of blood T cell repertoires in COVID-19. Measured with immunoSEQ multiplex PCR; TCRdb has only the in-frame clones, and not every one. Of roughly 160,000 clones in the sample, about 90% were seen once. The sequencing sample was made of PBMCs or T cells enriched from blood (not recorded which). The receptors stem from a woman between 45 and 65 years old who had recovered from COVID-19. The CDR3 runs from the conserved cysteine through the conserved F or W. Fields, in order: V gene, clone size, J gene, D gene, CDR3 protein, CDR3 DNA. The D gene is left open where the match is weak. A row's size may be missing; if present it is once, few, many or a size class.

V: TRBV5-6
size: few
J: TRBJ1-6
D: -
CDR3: CASSSPRGAYNSPLHF
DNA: TGTGCCAGCAGCTCCCCCAGGGGCGCGTATAATTCACCCCTCCACTTT

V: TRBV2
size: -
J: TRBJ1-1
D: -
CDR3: CASSLTQTTEAFF
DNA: TGTGCCAGCAGTCTAACTCAGACAACTGAAGCTTTCTTT

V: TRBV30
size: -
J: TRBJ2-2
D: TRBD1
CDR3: CAWSEQGAYGELFF
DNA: TGTGCCTGGAGTGAACAGGGGGCTTACGGGGAGCTGTTTTTT

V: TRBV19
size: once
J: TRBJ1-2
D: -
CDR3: CASSVEPAGGYTF
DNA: TGTGCCAGTAGTGTGGAGCCCGCCGGGGGCTACACCTTC

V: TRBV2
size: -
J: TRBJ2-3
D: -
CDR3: CASSLIRAGSTDTQYF
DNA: TGTGCCAGCAGCCTAATACGGGCGGGTAGCACAGATACGCAGTATTTT

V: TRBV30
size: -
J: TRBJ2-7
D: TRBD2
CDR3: CAWSVSGSGLEQYF
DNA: TGTGCCTGGAGTGTTAGCGGGAGTGGTCTCGAGCAGTACTTC

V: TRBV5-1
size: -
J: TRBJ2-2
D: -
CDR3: CASSFYPNTGELFF
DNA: TGCGCCAGCAGCTTTTATCCGAACACCGGGGAGCTGTTTTTT

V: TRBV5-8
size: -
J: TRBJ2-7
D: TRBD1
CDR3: CASSSLRADRGTYRGYEQYF
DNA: TGTGCCAGCTCTTCTTTGCGGGCGGACAGGGGCACTTACCGAGGCTACGAGCAGTACTTC

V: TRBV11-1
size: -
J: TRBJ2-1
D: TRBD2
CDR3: CASSLELAGAYNEQFF
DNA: TGTGCCAGCAGCTTAGAACTAGCGGGGGCCTACAATGAGCAGTTCTTC

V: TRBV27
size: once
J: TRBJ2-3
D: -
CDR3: CASSLLRTDTQYF
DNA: TGTGCCAGCAGTTTACTACGCACAGATACGCAGTATTTT

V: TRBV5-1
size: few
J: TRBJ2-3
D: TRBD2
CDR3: CASEGKGLAGVVTDTQYF
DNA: TGCGCCAGCGAAGGAAAGGGACTAGCGGGAGTTGTCACAGATACGCAGTATTTT

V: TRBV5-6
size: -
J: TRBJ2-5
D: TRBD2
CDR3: CASSWKGTSSQETQYF
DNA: TGTGCCAGCAGCTGGAAAGGGACTAGCAGCCAAGAGACCCAGTACTTC

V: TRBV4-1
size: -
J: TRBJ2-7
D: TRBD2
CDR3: CASSQDRASGAYEQYF
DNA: TGCGCCAGCAGCCAAGATAGGGCTAGCGGGGCCTACGAGCAGTACTTC

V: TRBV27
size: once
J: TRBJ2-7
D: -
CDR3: CASSPDSSYEQYF
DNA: TGTGCCAGCAGTCCCGACAGTTCCTACGAGCAGTACTTC

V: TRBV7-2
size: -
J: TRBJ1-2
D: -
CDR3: CASTVGATLGGYTF
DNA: TGTGCCAGCACGGTAGGAGCGACCCTCGGGGGCTACACCTTC

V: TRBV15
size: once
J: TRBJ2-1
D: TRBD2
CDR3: CATSGTSGPNNEQFF
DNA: TGTGCCACCAGCGGGACTAGCGGACCGAACAATGAGCAGTTCTTC

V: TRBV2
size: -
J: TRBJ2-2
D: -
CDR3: CASSRLGRTGELFF
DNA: TGTGCCAGCAGTCGACTAGGGCGCACCGGGGAGCTGTTTTTT

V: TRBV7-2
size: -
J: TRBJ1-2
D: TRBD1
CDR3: CASSLRPGQGPGYTF
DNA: TGTGCCAGCAGCTTGCGTCCGGGACAGGGGCCGGGCTACACCTTC

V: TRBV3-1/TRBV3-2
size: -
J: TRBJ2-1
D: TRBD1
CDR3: CASSLTGTGYNEQFF
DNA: TGTGCCAGCAGCCTAACCGGGACAGGGTACAATGAGCAGTTCTTC

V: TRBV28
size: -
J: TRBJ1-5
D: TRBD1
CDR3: CASSLNRDSLNQPQHF
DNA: TGTGCCAGCAGCCTCAACCGGGACAGCCTTAATCAGCCCCAGCATTTT

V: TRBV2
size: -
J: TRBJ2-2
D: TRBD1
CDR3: CASSPDRANSAGELFF
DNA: TGTGCCAGCAGCCCCGACAGGGCTAACTCAGCCGGGGAGCTGTTTTTT

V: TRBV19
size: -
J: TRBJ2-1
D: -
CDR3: CASSIVGGKGSYNEQFF
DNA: TGTGCCAGTAGTATAGTCGGCGGGAAGGGGTCCTACAATGAGCAGTTCTTC

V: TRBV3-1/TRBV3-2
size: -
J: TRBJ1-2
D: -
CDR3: CASSQESLTGINYGYTF
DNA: TGTGCCAGCAGCCAAGAAAGCCTGACAGGTATCAACTATGGCTACACCTTC

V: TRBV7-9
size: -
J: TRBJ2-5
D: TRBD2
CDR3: CASRPPGLAGGETQYF
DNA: TGTGCCAGCAGGCCCCCGGGACTAGCGGGAGGTGAGACCCAGTACTTC

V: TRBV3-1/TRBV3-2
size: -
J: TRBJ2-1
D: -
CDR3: CASSQSAREQFF
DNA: TGTGCCAGCAGCCAGAGTGCGAGGGAGCAGTTCTTC

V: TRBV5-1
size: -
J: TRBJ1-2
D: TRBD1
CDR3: CAGSATGDYGYTF
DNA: TGCGCCGGCAGCGCTACAGGGGACTATGGCTACACCTTC

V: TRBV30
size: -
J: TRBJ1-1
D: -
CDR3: CALKTTEAFF
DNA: TGTGCCTTGAAAACTACTGAAGCTTTCTTT

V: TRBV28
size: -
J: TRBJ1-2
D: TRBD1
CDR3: CASSSPSTGLVGYTF
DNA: TGTGCCAGCAGTTCCCCGTCGACAGGGTTGGTAGGCTACACCTTC

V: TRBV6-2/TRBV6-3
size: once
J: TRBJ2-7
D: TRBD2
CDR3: CASSYSILTRRGSSYEQYF
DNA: TGTGCCAGCAGTTACTCGATATTAACCCGCCGCGGGAGCTCCTACGAGCAGTACTTC

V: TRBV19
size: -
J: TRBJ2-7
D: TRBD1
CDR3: CASSPQRDRPHEQYF
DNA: TGTGCCAGTAGTCCTCAACGGGACAGGCCCCACGAGCAGTACTTC

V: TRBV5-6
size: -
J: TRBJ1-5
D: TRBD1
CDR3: CASSPRQGANQPQHF
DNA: TGTGCCAGCAGCCCGAGACAGGGGGCAAATCAGCCCCAGCATTTT

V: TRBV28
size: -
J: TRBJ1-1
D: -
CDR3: CASSFPGPGRTEAFF
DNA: TGTGCCAGCAGTTTCCCCGGGCCGGGAAGGACTGAAGCTTTCTTT

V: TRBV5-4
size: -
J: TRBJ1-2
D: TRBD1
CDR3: CASSFGGDREYGYTF
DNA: TGTGCCAGCAGCTTCGGGGGGGACAGAGAATATGGCTACACCTTC

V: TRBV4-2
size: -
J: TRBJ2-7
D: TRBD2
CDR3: CASSQAGGSSYEQYF
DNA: TGTGCCAGCAGCCAAGCGGGAGGGAGCTCCTACGAGCAGTACTTC